Shown below are 28 T cell receptor beta chains from a single sample sequenced in a study of molecular identifiers for immune sequencing clone quantification (dated by TCRdb to 2016 to 2019). Library method: PCR. TCRdb lists the instrument as Illumina HiSeq 4000. Using fastp at Q25 and MiXCR, TCRdb reprocessed the public reads and kept productive beta chains. Entries that share a CDR3 protein sequence are merged under the most common genes and DNA. The sample table holds fewer than 350,000 distinct CDR3 sequences, of which about 21% were seen once. Together, the top ten hold approximately 0.85% of the sample. The sequencing input was naive CD8+ T cells from blood, with Jurkat cell RNA spiked in. The cell subset or site label, as the study defines it: FACS-sorted CD8+CD4-CCR7+CD45RA+ naive T cells. The receptors were gathered from a human donor in good health. Some libraries in this study had Jurkat cell RNA spiked in.

This clonotype was seen many times. The chain employs TRBV7-8 and TRBJ2-5; tentatively, D is TRBD2 (6 bases). The CDR3 runs to 14 residues. V lost 1 base and J 7 bases, leaving 13 bases between the germline ends. CDR1 is SGHVS, CDR2 FQNEAQ, per germline. CDR3 coding DNA: TGTGCCAGCAGCTTAGATGCGGGGCTGGGGACCCAGTACTTC. Its translation is CASSLDAGLGTQYF.

With regard to this clonotype: At one end, the junction sequence differs from germline, possibly due to a read error. V usage is TRBV9 and J usage is TRBJ1-2; D might be TRBD1 (6 bases). The CDR3 covers 13 residues. Germline CDR1 and CDR2: SGDLS and YYNGEE. CDR3 sequence: CASSTGNNCGYTF. The CDR3 DNA reads as TGTGCCAGCAGCACAGGGAACAACTGTGGCTACACCTTC.

This clonotype was counted many times. V gene TRBV6-5 combines with J gene TRBJ2-3; possibly TRBD2 for D (6 bases). Trimming removed 7 bases from V and 1 base from J, with 18 bases in between. Germline lookup yields CDR1 MNHEY and CDR2 SVGAGI. The CDR3 consists of 16 residues. The DNA for the CDR3 is TGTGCCAGCATGAAACGGGGGTTGGGAGGCACAGATACGCAGTATTTT. Amino acid sequence: CASMKRGLGGTDTQYF.

Worth noting for this clonotype: A much larger clone is a single base away; this may be a read error. The chain couples TRBV7-8 to TRBJ2-3; 9 nucleotides line up with TRBD2. The CDR3 totals 15 residues. CDR1 and CDR2 (germline): SGHVS, FQNEAQ. The trim removed 5 bases at V and 1 base at J, leaving 4 bases unmatched. The CDR3 loop is CASSRSGGCTDTQYF. The CDR3 region has the DNA TGTGCCAGCAGCCGCAGCGGGGGGTGCACAGATACGCAGTATTTT.

As to this clonotype: Given a much more abundant clone one base away, this may be a read error. The chain couples TRBV5-1 to TRBJ2-3; 13 bases line up with TRBD2. The CDR3 contains 15 residues. Germline assignment: CDR1 SGHRS and CDR2 YFSETQ. The CDR3 loop reads CTSSPGLAGADTQYF. Written as DNA, the CDR3 is TGCACCAGCAGCCCTGGACTAGCGGGGGCGGATACGCAGTATTTT.

This chain links TRBV7-9 with TRBJ2-3, with a possible D match to TRBD1 (5 bases). The J call may be in error: the DNA end matches TRBJ1-5 better. The germline CDR1 and CDR2 sequences are SEHNR and FQNEAQ (reference sequence). The length of the CDR3 is 15 residues. The CDR3 here is CASSLVAGEADTQHF. The CDR3 DNA reads TGTGCCAGCAGCTTAGTAGCGGGGGAGGCAGATACGCAGCATTTT.

This clonotype was recorded a few times. V usage is TRBV11-2 and J usage is TRBJ2-5, with a possible D match to TRBD2 (7 bases). CDR3 size: 18 residues. Per germline, CDR1 SGHAT and CDR2 FQNNGV. Trimming removed 5 bases at V and 5 bases at J, with 27 bases between. The CDR3 spells CASSALAGANTPSETQYF. CDR3 nucleotide sequence: TGTGCCAGCAGCGCCCTTGCGGGGGCCAACACTCCTTCTGAGACCCAGTACTTC.

This clonotype has more than one count but fewer than ten. The chain links TRBV2 to TRBJ2-7; D ambiguous. The CDR3 loop spans 11 amino acids. Germline V gene data show CDR1 as SNHLY and CDR2 as FYNNEI. Trimming cost V 10 bases and J 6 bases, with 13 bases left between them. The CDR3: CAILESGEQYF. DNA for the CDR3: TGTGCCATACTGGAGTCCGGCGAGCAGTACTTC.

This clonotype has ten or more counts. The genes are TRBV7-9 and TRBJ2-3, with D perhaps matching TRBD1 (5 bases). Germline-derived CDR1 and CDR2 are SEHNR and FQNEAQ (reference sequence). The CDR3 runs to 13 residues. The germline V and J ends were trimmed by 1 base and 6 bases, with 8 bases remaining between them. CDR3 sequence reads: CASSLGQLDTQYF. DNA of the CDR3: TGTGCCAGCAGCTTAGGACAGCTCGATACGCAGTATTTT.

The CDR3 region is CASRDIRAPAGEQYF. DNA for the CDR3: TGTGCCAGCAGAGATATCCGGGCCCCGGCGGGCGAGCAGTACTTC. The chain couples TRBV28 to TRBJ2-7; a possible D gene is TRBD2 (5 bases). Germline V gene sequence: CDR1 MDHEN, CDR2 SYDVKM. V was shortened by 6 bases and J by 6 bases, with 21 bases between the two germline ends. The CDR3 has 15 residues.

This clonotype was recorded once. This may come from a read error, since a much larger clone is one base off. The chain couples TRBV6-6 to TRBJ2-1; D ambiguous. The germline V gene has CDR1 MNHNY and CDR2 SVGAGI (reference sequence). The CDR3 runs 15 residues. The V and J ends lost 2 bases and 9 bases respectively, with 17 bases between them. The CDR3 region is CASSYAVSGGTEQFF. The CDR3 nucleotides read TGTGCCAGCAGTTACGCTGTGTCGGGTGGCACTGAGCAGTTCTTC.

The table lists this clonotype with many counts. The chain is built from TRBV30 and TRBJ1-1; D unclear. Between the trimmed V and J ends, which lost 0 bases and 1 base, there was a span of 9 bases. Germline-derived CDR1 and CDR2 are GTSNPN and SVGIG (reference sequence). The CDR3 is 14 amino acids. In DNA form, the CDR3 reads TGTGCCTGGAGTGTACCCCGCCAGAACACTGAAGCTTTCTTT. It is translated as CAWSVPRQNTEAFF.

On this clonotype: A read error is possible here, since a much larger clone lies one base away. CDR3 residues: CATSGLGLEDNEQFF. The CDR3 region has the DNA TGTGCCACCAGTGGCTTGGGACTAGAAGACAATGAGCAGTTCTTC. The chain couples TRBV24-1 to TRBJ2-1; TRBD2 matches 8 bases. Germline-derived CDR1 and CDR2 are KGHDR and SFDVKD. After removal of 5 bases from V and 5 bases from J, the junction contained 7 bases not matched to a gene. The CDR3 consists of 15 residues.

In this sample, this clonotype turned up once. Since a much larger clone is just one base distant, this may be a read error. The CDR3 reads CASSYGQYSDQPQHF. Written as DNA, the CDR3 is TGTGCCAGCAGTTACGGCCAGTATAGCGATCAGCCCCAGCATTTT. The V gene is TRBV6-5, the J gene TRBJ1-5; no reliable D call. The CDR3 is 15 amino acids. The germline V gene has CDR1 MNHEY and CDR2 SVGAGI.

As regards this clonotype: No conserved phenylalanine or tryptophan is present at the end of the CDR3, so a read error is the likely explanation. This chain connects TRBV12-3 or TRBV12-4 to TRBJ2-1; D might be TRBD2 (5 bases). Trimming removed 1 base from V and 8 bases from J, with 12 bases in between. The CDR3 is 14 amino acids. CDR3 protein: CASSLGTSIHEQFL. As DNA, the CDR3 is TGTGCCAGCAGTTTAGGGACTTCAATCCATGAGCAGTTCCTC.

This clonotype was detected many times. This CDR3 is CASVSDISYEQYF. CDR3 in DNA: TGTGCCAGCGTTTCGGACATTTCCTACGAGCAGTACTTC. The chain carries TRBV7-9 and TRBJ2-7, with D tentatively TRBD1 (5 bases). The CDR3 loop spans 13 amino acids. The V end was cut by 8 bases, the J end by 1 base, with 12 bases between. The germline V gene has CDR1 SEHNR and CDR2 FQNEAQ (reference sequence).

Ten or more counts support this clonotype. The chain has TRBV7-8 and TRBJ1-1; TRBD1 aligns across 7 bases. Looked up from germline, CDR1 is SGHVS and CDR2 is FQNEAQ. The J segment lost 6 bases and the V segment lost 2 bases, leaving 6 bases of the junction unmatched. This CDR3 spans 14 amino acids. The CDR3: CASSLRGGAAEAFF. The CDR3 nucleotides are TGTGCCAGCAGCTTACGAGGGGGCGCCGCTGAAGCTTTCTTT.

CDR3 sequence reads: CASSPGQREGLNEQFF. The CDR3 DNA reads TGCGCCAGCAGCCCCGGTCAGCGGGAGGGCCTCAATGAGCAGTTCTTC. The genes are TRBV5-1 and TRBJ2-1; 10 bases are shared with TRBD2. Germline CDR1 is SGHRS and CDR2 is YFSETQ. V trimming: 4 bases; J trimming: 6 bases; junction bases outside the gene matches: 10. The CDR3 sequence is 16 residues long.

This clonotype was counted many times. The rearrangement uses TRBV19 and TRBJ1-5; D gene unclear. Germline values: CDR1 LNHDA, CDR2 SQIVND (reference sequence). The CDR3 covers 14 residues. With 2 bases removed from V and 0 bases from J, the gap between germline ends came to 5 bases. The DNA of the CDR3 is TGTGCCAGTAGTATAAGGGTTAGCAATCAGCCCCAGCATTTT. Its translation: CASSIRVSNQPQHF.

The chain carries TRBV12-3 or TRBV12-4 and TRBJ2-5, with a weak D call TRBD1 (6 bases). This CDR3 contains 13 residues. With 2 bases removed from V and 3 bases from J, the gap between germline ends came to 7 bases. The CDR3 sequence is CASSLQGKETQYF. CDR3 coding DNA: TGTGCCAGCAGTTTACAGGGGAAAGAGACCCAGTACTTC.

The chain employs TRBV5-6 and TRBJ2-7, with D perhaps assigned TRBD1 or TRBD2 (5 bases each). From germline, CDR1 is SGHDT and CDR2 YYEEEE. The V end lost 1 base, the J end lost 5 bases, and 16 bases lay between the germline ends. The CDR3 is 15 amino acids. CDR3: CASSLPGSGRHEQYF. The CDR3 DNA is TGTGCCAGCAGCTTGCCGGGGTCAGGGCGCCACGAGCAGTACTTC.

Concerning this clonotype: This may stem from a read error, because a much larger clone lies one nucleotide away. The rearrangement joins TRBV15 to TRBJ1-5; perhaps TRBD1 as D (5 bases). The CDR3 loop spans 15 amino acids. Germline lookup yields CDR1 LNHNV and CDR2 YYDKDF (reference sequence). The CDR3 DNA reads TGTGCCACCAGCTACGGTGGGGCTGGGGATCAGCCCCTGCATTTT. This codes for CATSYGGAGDQPLHF.

The sample holds many counts of this clonotype. J is TRBJ1-1 and V is TRBV7-9, with D maybe TRBD1 (5 bases). Germline CDR1 reads SEHNR; CDR2 reads FQNEAQ (reference sequence). The V end was cut by 5 bases, the J end by 4 bases, with 17 bases between. The CDR3 length is 15 residues. The CDR3 DNA reads TGTGCCAGCAGCCCTACTGGGGCGCTGATCACTGAAGCTTTCTTT. This gives the protein CASSPTGALITEAFF.

This clonotype occurred a few times. This chain joins TRBV4-3 and TRBJ1-1; possibly TRBD1 for D (6 bases). Between the trimmed V and J ends, which lost 0 bases and 0 bases, there was a span of 11 bases. Germline V gene lookup returns CDR1 LGHNA and CDR2 YSLEER. The CDR3 sequence is 16 residues long. The CDR3 coding sequence is TGCGCCAGCAGCCAAGACTGGGGGGCCCTGAACACTGAAGCTTTCTTT. This gives the protein CASSQDWGALNTEAFF.

In regard to this clonotype: A single base separates this from a much larger clone, so it may be a read error. The chain uses TRBV7-9 and TRBJ1-5, with a possible D match to TRBD1 (5 bases). Germline V gene data show CDR1 as SEHNR and CDR2 as FQNEAQ (reference sequence). This CDR3 has 18 amino acids. The V end was cut by 1 base, the J end by 6 bases, with 22 bases between. CDR3 residues: CASSLDVLEMGRGQPQHF. The CDR3 DNA follows: TGTGCCAGCAGCTTAGATGTGCTGGAGATGGGGAGGGGTCAGCCCCAGCATTTT.

This clonotype was detected only a few times. The CDR3: CSARGGGTVLSNTEAFF. The CDR3 coding sequence is TGCAGTGCTAGAGGGGGCGGGACCGTACTTTCGAACACTGAAGCTTTCTTT. The rearrangement uses TRBV20-1 and TRBJ1-1; TRBD1 is a possible D gene (5 bases). The CDR3 contains 17 residues. Trimming stripped 1 base from V and 1 base from J, with 19 bases between. Germline V gives CDR1 DFQATT, CDR2 SNEGSKA (reference sequence).

This clonotype was counted between two and nine times. The chain is built from TRBV12-2 and TRBJ2-3; the tabulated D call, TRBD1, remains unverified against the DNA. TRBV12-2 is noted as a pseudogene. The CDR3 sequence is 16 residues long. The CDR3 DNA reads as TGTGCAAGTCGCTTAGCCAGGGACAGATACACAGATACGCAGTATTTT. Protein product: CASRLARDRYTDTQYF.

Worth noting for this clonotype: One base away lies a much larger clone, so this may be a sequencing read error. V and J are TRBV4-3 and TRBJ2-7; tentatively, D is TRBD2 (5 bases). V lost 0 bases and J lost 3, with 9 bases in between. The CDR3 has 14 residues. Germline CDR1 is LGHNA and CDR2 is YSLEER. CDR3 loop: CASSQDKRGYEQYF. The DNA for the CDR3 is TGCGCCAGCAGCCAAGATAAACGGGGCTACGAGCAGTACTTC.